This record concerns one T cell receptor beta chain sequence. Gene names denote mouse genes. Sequencing ends 1 residue short of the CDR3 end; the germline J gene provides the rest. Other DNA sequences in the same sample also yield this CDR3. This sample is part of a study of tissue T cells after allogeneic stem cell transplantation. Time point reported: mouse harvest day 7 after allogeneic transplant. Each mouse received 10^7 T-cell-depleted marrow cells plus 10^6 splenic CD5+ T cells by tail vein. Trimming left V 2 bases short and J 1 base short, with 7 bases between. CDR3 length equals 14 residues. The germline V gene encodes CDR1 KGHPV and CDR2 FQNQEV (reference sequence). Sequencing of TCRbeta CDR3 at survey depth gave sequences and template counts. TCRdb's table, derived via immunoSEQ multiplex PCR, lists solely in-frame clones and lacks some. The sample shows approximately 5,500 clones, roughly 50% of them seen only once.

V gene TRBV26 combines with J gene TRBJ2-4, with D perhaps being TRBD1 or TRBD2 (5 bases each). This TCR was sampled from a female BALB/c mouse given C57BL/6 T cells with graft-versus-host disease after an allogeneic hematopoietic cell transplant. Sequencing was carried out using gut tissue. The sequenced CDR3 bases are TGTGCCAGCAGTCTGGGGGGAGGTCAAAACACCTTGTAC. Translation gives CASSLGGGQNTLY. The entire CDR3 protein is CASSLGGGQNTLYF. Drawing the rest from reference TRBV26 and TRBJ2-4, the complete variable domain is NSKVIQTPRYLVKGQGQKAKMRCIPEKGHPVVFWYQQNKNNEFKFLINFQNQEVLQQIDMTEKRFSAECPSNSPCSLEIQSSEAGDSALYLCASSLGGGQNTLYFGAGTRLSVL.